Sequencing of this T cell receptor (beta chain) was carried out in a study of a mutant IDH1 vaccine in newly diagnosed glioma (TCRdb year 2021). As for the study more broadly: Eight vaccinations were administered to patients in weeks 1, 3, 5, 7, 11, 15, 19 and 23, corresponding to visits V03 through V10. Vaccination was initiated 4-6 weeks after radiotherapy alone, or concurrently with temozolomide cycles in the chemotherapy-containing groups. Of the approximately 29 treated patients, 62.5% were male and about 40% were female, and a mean age of approximately 40 years was recorded. Prior to enrollment, standard therapy consisting of radiotherapy alone, temozolomide alone, or radiochemotherapy with temozolomide had been administered to patients, with the combination being received by most patients. Six visits were used for peripheral blood collection: V03 (baseline), V05, V07, V10, V12 and V13. For exploratory analyses, longitudinal TCRB deep sequencing was carried out in roughly 25 treated patients wherever samples were available.

CDR1 and CDR2 (MNHNY, SVGAGI) derive from the germline V gene (reference sequence). From the cysteine through the phenylalanine, the CDR3 covers 16 amino acids. Only CDR3 DNA remains: 48 bases, in frame from the first base. The trim is 7 bases for V and 1 base for J, with a gap of 17 bases between the germline ends. Summary of the overall study and its limitations: Changes in the top peripheral T cell clonotypes picked up by TCRB sequencing did not appear to be linked to pseudoprogression. According to the authors, sample limitations meant that analyses of patient blood samples could not be reproduced. Selection of PBMC samples for TCRB deep sequencing was based on availability. Vaccine-induced immune responses across multiple MHC alleles were detected in 85% to 95% of patients.

Turning to this clone: The target of this receptor is not known. Per-base qualities were not stored, and no clone one base away is much larger.

Taken with the paper, the label for time point translates to: week 5, during vaccination. Each vaccine dose, consisting of 300 ug of a 20-mer mutant IDH1 peptide in Montanide, was administered subcutaneously with topical imiquimod. The donors had newly diagnosed IDH1-mutant astrocytomas of WHO grade 3 or 4 that showed loss of nuclear ATRX. The samples were drawn from NOA16, a multicentre, single-arm, open-label phase I trial in Germany that tested a mutant IDH1 peptide vaccine in humans for the first time. Genomic DNA for TCRB sequencing was extracted from EDTA blood using the DNeasy Blood and Tissue Kit. Library creation used the immunoSEQ multiplex PCR assay. Following the manufacturer's protocol, the hsTCRB Kit was used to amplify rearranged TCR beta chain sequences. An Illumina MiSeq was used to sequence the TCRB libraries. As for the authors' bioinformatics: The proprietary platform of the kit vendor was used for demultiplexing, trimming and gene mapping. TCRdb holds this immuneACCESS table with in-frame rearrangements only. Some clones are missing; in checked studies, unresolved V genes explain under half, and the rest has no known cause. V, J and clone size were drawn from that table, and D and trimming were deduced from the DNA. The sample includes under 70,000 clones, with approximately 81% observed a single time. The top ten constitute about 3.3% of the sample.

The TCR was taken from a man younger than 45 with glioma. The V gene is TRBV6-6 and the J gene is TRBJ1-5; TRBD1 is a possible D gene, resting on 5 matching bases. Here the sequenced sample was PBMCs, taken from a glioma patient whose treatment included an IDH1 peptide vaccine. The DNA is as follows: TGTGCCAGCAACCAACAGCAGGGCATGAGCAATCAGCCCCAGCATTTT. Translated, it reads CASNQQQGMSNQPQHF.